This T cell receptor (beta chain) was recorded in a study of metastatic and nonmetastatic thyroid tumors. Study-level points and caveats: Within blood and tumor, benign nodules reportedly had significantly lower TCR beta diversity than malignant thyroid tumors did.

Treatment of any kind had been given to no patient before thyroid surgery. Trimming pared 2 bases from V and 4 bases from J, leaving 9 bases between. The germline gives CDR1 SGHTA, CDR2 FQGNSA. The CDR3 contains 13 residues. Points on this clone: The antigen remains unidentified.

With MiXCR, TCRdb reprocessed the PCR reads. The sample carries about 15,000 clones, around 25% recorded once. Material: tumor tissue. The chain joins TRBV7-2 to TRBJ2-7; D uncertain. The clonotype originates from a female donor with papillary thyroid cancer or a benign thyroid nodule (not recorded which). Some clones in this sample may be carry-over from other donors' samples. In DNA form, the CDR3 reads TGTGCCAGCAGCTTACGCTACAGTTACGAGCAGTACTTC. It translates to CASSLRYSYEQYF.